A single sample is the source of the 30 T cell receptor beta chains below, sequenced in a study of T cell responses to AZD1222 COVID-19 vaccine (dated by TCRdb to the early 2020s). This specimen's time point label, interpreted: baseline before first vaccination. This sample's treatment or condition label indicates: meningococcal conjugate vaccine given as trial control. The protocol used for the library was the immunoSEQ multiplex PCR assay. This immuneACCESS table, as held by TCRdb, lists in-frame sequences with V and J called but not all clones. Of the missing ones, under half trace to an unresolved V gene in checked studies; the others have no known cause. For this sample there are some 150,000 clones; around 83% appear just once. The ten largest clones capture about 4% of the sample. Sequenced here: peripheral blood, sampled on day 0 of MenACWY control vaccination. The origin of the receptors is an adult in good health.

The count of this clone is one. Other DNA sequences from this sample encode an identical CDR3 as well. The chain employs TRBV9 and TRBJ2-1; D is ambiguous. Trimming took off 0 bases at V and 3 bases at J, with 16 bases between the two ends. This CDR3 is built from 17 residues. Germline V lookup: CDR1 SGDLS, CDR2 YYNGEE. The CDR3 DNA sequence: TGTGCCAGCAGCGTAGGGGTTGGGCGAGGAAGCTACAATGAGCAGTTCTTC. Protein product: CASSVGVGRGSYNEQFF. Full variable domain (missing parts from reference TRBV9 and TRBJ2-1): DSGVTQTPKHLITATGQRVTLRCSPRSGDLSVYWYQQSLDQGLQFLIQYYNGEERAKGNILERFSAQQFPDLHSELNLSSLELGDSALYFCASSVGVGRGSYNEQFFGPGTRLTVL.

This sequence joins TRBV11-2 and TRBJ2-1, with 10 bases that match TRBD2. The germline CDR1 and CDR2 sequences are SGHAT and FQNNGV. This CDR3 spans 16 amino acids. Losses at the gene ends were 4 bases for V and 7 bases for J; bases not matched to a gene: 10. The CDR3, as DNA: TGTGCCAGCAGCTGGGGAGCGGGGGGGCGGAATAATGAGCAGTTCTTC. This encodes CASSWGAGGRNNEQFF.

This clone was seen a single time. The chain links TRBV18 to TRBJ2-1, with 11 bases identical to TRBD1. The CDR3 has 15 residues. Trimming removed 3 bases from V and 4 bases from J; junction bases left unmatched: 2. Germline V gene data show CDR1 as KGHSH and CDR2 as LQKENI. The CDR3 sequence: CASSPGTGGYNEQFF. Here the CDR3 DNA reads TGTGCCAGCTCACCGGGGACAGGGGGTTACAATGAGCAGTTCTTC.

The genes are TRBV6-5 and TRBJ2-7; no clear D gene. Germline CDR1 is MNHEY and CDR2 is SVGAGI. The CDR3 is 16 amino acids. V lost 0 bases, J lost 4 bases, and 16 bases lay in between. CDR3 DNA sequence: TGTGCCAGCAGTTACTCGAGTAGTAGCATCCATTACGAGCAGTACGTC. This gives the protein CASSYSSSSIHYEQYV.

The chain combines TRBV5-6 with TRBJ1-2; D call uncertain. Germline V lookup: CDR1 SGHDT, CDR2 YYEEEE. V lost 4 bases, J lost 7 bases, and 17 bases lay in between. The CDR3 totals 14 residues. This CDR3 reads CASSPGIGRSGYTF. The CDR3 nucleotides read TGTGCCAGCAGCCCTGGAATAGGGAGGTCTGGCTACACCTTC.

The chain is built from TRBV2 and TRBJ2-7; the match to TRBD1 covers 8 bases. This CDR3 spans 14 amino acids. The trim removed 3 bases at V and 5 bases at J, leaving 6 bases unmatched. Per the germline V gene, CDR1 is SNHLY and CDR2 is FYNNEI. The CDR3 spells CASSERTGRHEQYV. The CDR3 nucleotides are TGTGCCAGCAGTGAGAGGACAGGGAGGCACGAGCAGTACGTC.

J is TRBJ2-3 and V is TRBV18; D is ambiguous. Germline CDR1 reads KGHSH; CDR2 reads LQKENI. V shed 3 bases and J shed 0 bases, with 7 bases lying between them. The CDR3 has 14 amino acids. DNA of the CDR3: TGTGCCAGCTCACCGCCGACTAGCACAGATACGCAGTATTTT. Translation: CASSPPTSTDTQYF. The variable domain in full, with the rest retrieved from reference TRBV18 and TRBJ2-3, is NAGVMQNPRHLVRRRGQEARLRCSPMKGHSHVYWYRQLPEEGLKFMVYLQKENIIDESGMPKERFSAEFPKEGPSILRIQQVVRGDSAAYFCASSPPTSTDTQYFGPGTRLTVL.

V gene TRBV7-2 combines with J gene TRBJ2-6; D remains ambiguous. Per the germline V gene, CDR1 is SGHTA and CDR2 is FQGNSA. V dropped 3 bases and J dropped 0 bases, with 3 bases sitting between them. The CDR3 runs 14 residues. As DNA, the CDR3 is TGTGCCAGCAGCTTGGACTCTGGGGCCAACGTCCTGACTTTC. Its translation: CASSLDSGANVLTF. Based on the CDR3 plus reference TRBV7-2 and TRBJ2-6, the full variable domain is GAGVSQSPSNKVTEKGKDVELRCDPISGHTALYWYRQSLGQGLEFLIYFQGNSAPDKSGLPSDRFSAERTGGSVSTLTIQRTQQEDSAVYLCASSLDSGANVLTFGAGSRLTVL.

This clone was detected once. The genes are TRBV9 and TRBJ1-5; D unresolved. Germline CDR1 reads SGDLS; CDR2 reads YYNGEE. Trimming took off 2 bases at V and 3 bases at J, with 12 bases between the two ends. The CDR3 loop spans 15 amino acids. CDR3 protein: CASSVSAVPNQPQHF. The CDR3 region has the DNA TGTGCCAGCAGCGTGTCGGCAGTCCCCAATCAGCCCCAGCATTTT.

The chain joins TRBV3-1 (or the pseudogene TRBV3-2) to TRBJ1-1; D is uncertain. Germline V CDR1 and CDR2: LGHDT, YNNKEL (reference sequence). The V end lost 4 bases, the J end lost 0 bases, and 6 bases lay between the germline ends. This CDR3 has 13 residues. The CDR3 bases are TGTGCCAGCAGCCTTTCAGTGAACACTGAAGCTTTCTTT. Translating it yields CASSLSVNTEAFF.

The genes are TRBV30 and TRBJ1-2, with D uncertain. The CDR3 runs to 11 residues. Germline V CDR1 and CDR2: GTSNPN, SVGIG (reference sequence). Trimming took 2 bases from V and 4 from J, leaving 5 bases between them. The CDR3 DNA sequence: TGTGCCTGGAGTCTGGGCTATGGCTACACCTTC. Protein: CAWSLGYGYTF.

DNA of the CDR3: TGTGCCAGCAGCTCTGGACAGGGGGCTGTACAAGAGACCCAGTACTTC. It is translated as CASSSGQGAVQETQYF. The genes are TRBV5-4 and TRBJ2-5; the match to TRBD1 covers 11 bases. The V gene's germline CDR1 is SGHNT and CDR2 YYREEE (reference sequence). This CDR3 comprises 16 residues. The J segment lost 2 bases and the V segment lost 3 bases, leaving 6 bases of the junction unmatched.

The CDR3 protein is CASSQTGNGELFF. Here the CDR3 DNA reads TGCGCCAGCAGCCAGACTGGGAACGGGGAGCTGTTTTTT. This chain connects TRBV4-1 to TRBJ2-2; D gene uncertain. Germline values: CDR1 MGHRA, CDR2 YSYEKL. The CDR3 runs to 13 residues. Trimming removed 3 bases at V and 7 bases at J, with 9 bases between.

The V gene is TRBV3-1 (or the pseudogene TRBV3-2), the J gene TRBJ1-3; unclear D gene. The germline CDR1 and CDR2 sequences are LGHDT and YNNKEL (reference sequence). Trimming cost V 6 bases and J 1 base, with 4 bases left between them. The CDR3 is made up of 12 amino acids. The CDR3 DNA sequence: TGTGCCAGCAGTTTTTCTGGAAACACCATATATTTT. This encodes CASSFSGNTIYF.

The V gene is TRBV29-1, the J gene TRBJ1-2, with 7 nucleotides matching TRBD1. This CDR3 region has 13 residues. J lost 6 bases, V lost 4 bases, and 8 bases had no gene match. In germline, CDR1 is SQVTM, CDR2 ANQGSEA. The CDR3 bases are TGCAGCGTTGCCCCGGGACAGAGCAATGGCTACACCTTC. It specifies CSVAPGQSNGYTF.

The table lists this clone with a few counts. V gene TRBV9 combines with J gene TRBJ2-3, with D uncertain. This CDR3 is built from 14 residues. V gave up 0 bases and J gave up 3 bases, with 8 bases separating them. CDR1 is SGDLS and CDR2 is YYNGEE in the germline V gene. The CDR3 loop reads CASSVGVRTDTQYF. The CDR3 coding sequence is TGTGCCAGCAGCGTAGGGGTACGGACAGATACGCAGTATTTT.

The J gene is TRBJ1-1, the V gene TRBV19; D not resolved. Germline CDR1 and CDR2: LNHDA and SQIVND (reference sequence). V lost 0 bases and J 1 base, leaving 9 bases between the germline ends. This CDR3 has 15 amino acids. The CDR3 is CASSIERARNTEAFF. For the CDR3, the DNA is TGTGCCAGTAGTATAGAGCGGGCCCGGAACACTGAAGCTTTCTTT.

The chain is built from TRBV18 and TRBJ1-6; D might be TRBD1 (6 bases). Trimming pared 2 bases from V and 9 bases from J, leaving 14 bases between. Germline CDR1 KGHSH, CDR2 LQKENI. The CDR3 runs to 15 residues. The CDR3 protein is CASSPKGTRGSPLHF. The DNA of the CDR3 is TGTGCCAGCTCACCAAAAGGGACAAGAGGTTCACCCCTCCACTTT.

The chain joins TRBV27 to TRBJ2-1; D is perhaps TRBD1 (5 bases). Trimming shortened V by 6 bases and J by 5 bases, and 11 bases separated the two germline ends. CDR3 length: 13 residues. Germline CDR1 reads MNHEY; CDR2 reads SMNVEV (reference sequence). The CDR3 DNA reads TGTGCCAGCAGGGGGCAAATTCACAATGAGCAGTTCTTC. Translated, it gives CASRGQIHNEQFF.

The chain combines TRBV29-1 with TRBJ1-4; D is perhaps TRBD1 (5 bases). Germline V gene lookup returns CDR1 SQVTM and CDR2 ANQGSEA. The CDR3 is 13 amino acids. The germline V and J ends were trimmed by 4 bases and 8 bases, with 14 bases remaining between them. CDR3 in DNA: TGCAGCGTTGCCACAGGTGTCGGAGAAAAACTGTTTTTT. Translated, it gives CSVATGVGEKLFF. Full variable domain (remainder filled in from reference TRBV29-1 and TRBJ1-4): SAVISQKPSRDICQRGTSLTIQCQVDSQVTMMFWYRQQPGQSLTLIATANQGSEATYESGFVIDKFPISRPNLTFSTLTVSNMSPEDSSIYLCSVATGVGEKLFFGSGTQLSVL.

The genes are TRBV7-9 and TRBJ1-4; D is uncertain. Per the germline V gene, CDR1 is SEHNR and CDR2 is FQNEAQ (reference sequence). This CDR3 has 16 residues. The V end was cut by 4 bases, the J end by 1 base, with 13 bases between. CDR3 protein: CASSSGRPITNEKLFF. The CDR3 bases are TGTGCCAGCAGCTCGGGTAGACCTATAACTAATGAAAAACTGTTTTTT.

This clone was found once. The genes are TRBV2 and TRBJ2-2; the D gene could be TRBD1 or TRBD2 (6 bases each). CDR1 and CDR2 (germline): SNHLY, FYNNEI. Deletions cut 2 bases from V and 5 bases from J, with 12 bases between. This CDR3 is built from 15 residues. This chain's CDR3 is CASSETGAGTGELFF. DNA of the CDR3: TGTGCCAGCAGTGAAACGGGGGCCGGGACCGGGGAGCTGTTTTTT.

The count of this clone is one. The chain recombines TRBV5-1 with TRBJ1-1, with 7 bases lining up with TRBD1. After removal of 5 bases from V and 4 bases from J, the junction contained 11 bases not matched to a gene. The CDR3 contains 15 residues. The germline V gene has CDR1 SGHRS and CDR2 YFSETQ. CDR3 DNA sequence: TGCGCCAGCAGTTCCGGGACAGAGAGGTTCACTGAAGCTTTCTTT. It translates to CASSSGTERFTEAFF.

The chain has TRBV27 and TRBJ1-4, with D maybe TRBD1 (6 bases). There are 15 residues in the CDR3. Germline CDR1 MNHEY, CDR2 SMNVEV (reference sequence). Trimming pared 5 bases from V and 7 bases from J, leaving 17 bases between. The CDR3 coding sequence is TGTGCCAGCAGTCTAACGACAGGTCTCGGTGAAAAACTGTTTTTT. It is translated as CASSLTTGLGEKLFF.

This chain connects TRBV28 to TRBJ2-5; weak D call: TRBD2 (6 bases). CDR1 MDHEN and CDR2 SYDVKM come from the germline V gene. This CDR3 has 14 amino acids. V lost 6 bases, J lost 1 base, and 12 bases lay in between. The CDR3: CASSTPGVQETQYF. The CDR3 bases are TGTGCCAGCAGCACACCGGGGGTCCAAGAGACCCAGTACTTC.

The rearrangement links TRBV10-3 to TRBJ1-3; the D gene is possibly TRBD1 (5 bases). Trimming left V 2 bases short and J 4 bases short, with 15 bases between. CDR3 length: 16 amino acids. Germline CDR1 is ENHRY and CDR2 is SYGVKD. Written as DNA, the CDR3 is TGTGCCATCAGTGAGGGGGGTTCGCGATTAGGAAACACCATATATTTT. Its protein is CAISEGGSRLGNTIYF.

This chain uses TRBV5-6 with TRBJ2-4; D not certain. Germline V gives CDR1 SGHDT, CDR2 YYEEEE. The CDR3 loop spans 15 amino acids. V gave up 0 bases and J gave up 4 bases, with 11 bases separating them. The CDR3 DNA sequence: TGTGCCAGCAGCTTGGGATCTCTTCAAAAAAACATTCAGTACTTC. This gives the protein CASSLGSLQKNIQYF.

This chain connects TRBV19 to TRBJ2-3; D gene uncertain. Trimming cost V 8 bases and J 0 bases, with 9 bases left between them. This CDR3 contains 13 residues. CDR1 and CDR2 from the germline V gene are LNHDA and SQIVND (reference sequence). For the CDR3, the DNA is TGTGCCAGTGGTAGTCTTAGCACAGATACGCAGTATTTT. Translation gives CASGSLSTDTQYF. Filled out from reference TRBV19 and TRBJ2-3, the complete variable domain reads DGGITQSPKYLFRKEGQNVTLSCEQNLNHDAMYWYRQDPGQGLRLIYYSQIVNDFQKGDIAEGYSVSREKKESFPLTVTSAQKNPTAFYLCASGSLSTDTQYFGPGTRLTVL.

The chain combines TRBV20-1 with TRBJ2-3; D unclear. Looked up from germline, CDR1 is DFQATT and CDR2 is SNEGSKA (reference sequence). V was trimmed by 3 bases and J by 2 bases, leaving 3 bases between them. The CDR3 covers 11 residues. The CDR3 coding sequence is TGCAGTGCTAGGGTCACAGATACGCAGTATTTT. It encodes CSARVTDTQYF.

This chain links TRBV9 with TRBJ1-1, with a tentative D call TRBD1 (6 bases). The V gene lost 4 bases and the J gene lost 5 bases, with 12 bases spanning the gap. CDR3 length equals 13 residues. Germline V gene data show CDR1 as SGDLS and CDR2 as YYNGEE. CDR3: CASSSRQGTEAFF. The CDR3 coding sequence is TGTGCCAGCAGCTCCCGCCAGGGGACTGAAGCTTTCTTT.